The clone carrying this T cell receptor (beta chain) was detected once. Its antigen is not identified. Naive CD8 cells, CD45RO-negative and positively selected for CCR7, excluded terminally differentiated effector memory CD45RA+ cells. Germline V gene lookup returns CDR1 SEHNR and CDR2 FQNEAQ (reference sequence). V was pared by 4 bases and J by 6 bases, with 10 bases between. The CDR3 loop spans 12 amino acids. The data are from a study of shared clonotypes between healthy human individuals. Study results and limitations: Richness estimates generally favored naive over memory subsets. Of the naive CD4 clonotypes, approximately 5% were shared across a few donors.

Evenly divided among several immunoSEQ plates was the genomic DNA of each subset. How the authors handled the data: For the immunoSEQ data, sequences were junction-only without quality scores, so filtering differed. Using immunoSEQ multiplex PCR, the repertoire was profiled, and TCRdb retains in-frame clones only, with some absent. V and J calls and clone size come straight from that table; D and trimming were deduced from the DNA. The table includes under 2,000,000 clones, roughly 95% detected once. The receptor comes from a man aged 18 to 29 in good health. Sequenced material: naive CD8+ T cells sorted from blood. This chain connects TRBV7-9 to TRBJ2-7; no clear D. CDR3 in DNA: TGTGCCAGCAGCTCCTTCCGAGGCGAGCAGTACTTC. As protein: CASSSFRGEQYF. Looking up the rest from reference TRBV7-9 and TRBJ2-7 gives the full variable domain: DTGVSQNPRHKITKRGQNVTFRCDPISEHNRLYWYRQTLGQGPEFLTYFQNEAQLEKSRLLSDRFSAERPKGSFSTLEIQRTEQGDSAMYLCASSSFRGEQYFGPGTRLTVT.